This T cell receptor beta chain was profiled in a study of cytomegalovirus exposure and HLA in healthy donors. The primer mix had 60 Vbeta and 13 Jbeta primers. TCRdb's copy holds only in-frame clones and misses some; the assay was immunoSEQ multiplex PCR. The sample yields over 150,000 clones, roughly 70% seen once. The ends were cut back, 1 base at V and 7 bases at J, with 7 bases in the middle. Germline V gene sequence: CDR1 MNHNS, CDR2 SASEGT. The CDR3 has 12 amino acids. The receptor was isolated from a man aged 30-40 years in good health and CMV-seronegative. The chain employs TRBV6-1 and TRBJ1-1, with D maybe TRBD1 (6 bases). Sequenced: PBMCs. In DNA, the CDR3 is TGTGCCAGCAGTGAAGGACAGGTTGAAGCTTTCTTT. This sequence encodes CASSEGQVEAFF.